The clone carrying this T cell receptor (beta chain) has just one count. Its cognate antigen is unknown. The data belong to a study of blood T cells in healthy people across ages. Whole-study results and caveats: Long-lived and aged donors differed, with more naive CD4+ cells and higher diversity in the long-lived.

Germline values: CDR1 MNHEY, CDR2 SMNVEV (reference sequence). The CDR3 sequence is 14 residues long. Trimming removed 7 bases from V and 5 bases from J, with 16 bases in between. Then a second PCR, running roughly 6 to 11 cycles, was carried out with a sample-barcoded 5' primer and a J-beta primer mix. TCRdb itself ran the 5' RACE reads through MiXCR, one entry per CDR3 protein. The table includes nearly 800,000 distinct CDR3 sequences, approximately 60% detected once. J is TRBJ2-3 and V is TRBV27; D call uncertain. The sequence came from a man aged 35-49 years in good health. Sequenced sample: blood. The DNA for the CDR3 is TGTGCCAGCACTGGGTCTCGCCCCATAGATACGCAGTATTTT. This encodes CASTGSRPIDTQYF.